The 25 T cell receptor beta chains listed next were all sequenced from one sample in a study of blood T cell repertoires in COVID-19. Sequencing was performed with immunoSEQ multiplex PCR; in TCRdb, only in-frame clones are kept and a portion is missing. The table records some 160,000 clones, more than 75% of them present only once. Source material: peripheral blood. The source of these receptors is a man in his fifties or sixties who had recovered from COVID-19.

The rearrangement links TRBV6-5 to TRBJ1-1; the D gene is possibly TRBD1 (6 bases). CDR1 MNHEY and CDR2 SVGAGI come from the germline V gene. Between the trimmed V and J ends, which lost 6 bases and 5 bases, there was a span of 16 bases. This CDR3 comprises 14 residues. The CDR3 here is CASRNQGWETEAFF. For the CDR3, the DNA is TGTGCCAGCAGGAACCAGGGGTGGGAAACTGAAGCTTTCTTT.

The sample holds a few counts of this clone. The chain carries TRBV3-1 (or the pseudogene TRBV3-2) and TRBJ2-2; TRBD2 agrees at 7 bases. From germline, CDR1 is LGHDT and CDR2 YNNKEL (reference sequence). Unmatched junction bases numbered 6, after V lost 1 base and J lost 1 base. This CDR3 has 17 residues. The CDR3: CASSQVAGEENTGELFF. The CDR3 region has the DNA TGTGCCAGCAGCCAAGTGGCGGGAGAGGAGAACACCGGGGAGCTGTTTTTT.

DNA for the CDR3: TGTGCCAGCAGTTTTTATGGACTAGCGGGGCCTAGCACAGATACGCAGTATTTT. Residues: CASSFYGLAGPSTDTQYF. V gene TRBV28 combines with J gene TRBJ2-3, with TRBD2 matching 12 bases. Germline lookup yields CDR1 MDHEN and CDR2 SYDVKM. The V and J ends lost 3 bases and 0 bases, in that order; junction bases with no gene match: 7. The CDR3 is 18 amino acids.

V usage is TRBV15 and J usage is TRBJ2-5; 11 bases are shared with TRBD2. In germline, CDR1 is LNHNV, CDR2 YYDKDF (reference sequence). Trimming took 0 bases from V and 10 from J; bases not matched to a gene: 7. The CDR3 spans 15 residues. CDR3 nucleotides: TGTGCCACCAGCAGAGAGACTAGCGGGATGACCCTCCAGTACTTC. This translates into CATSRETSGMTLQYF.

The V and J genes are TRBV25-1 and TRBJ1-6; D perhaps matches TRBD1 (5 bases). CDR3 length equals 15 residues. V lost 2 bases to trimming and J lost 9 bases, with 14 bases between them. Germline V gene sequence: CDR1 MGHDK, CDR2 SYGVNS. The CDR3 protein is CASSEDSRRGSPLHF. The CDR3 coding sequence is TGTGCCAGCAGTGAAGACAGCCGGCGGGGTTCACCCCTCCACTTT.

In its sample, this clone was seen once. The rearrangement uses TRBV4-3 and TRBJ1-2, with 8 bases that match TRBD1. Germline values: CDR1 LGHNA, CDR2 YSLEER. V shed 4 bases and J 4 bases; nucleotides not matched to a gene: 2. The CDR3 consists of 13 residues. CDR3 in DNA: TGCGCCAGCAGCCCACAGGGGGGCTATGGCTACACCTTC. As protein: CASSPQGGYGYTF.

The chain has TRBV11-2 and TRBJ1-2, with 12 bases lining up with TRBD1. The CDR3 contains 14 residues. Germline assignment: CDR1 SGHAT and CDR2 FQNNGV. With V trimmed by 5 bases and J by 8 bases, 6 bases remained unmatched. The CDR3 here is CASSRDRGPGGYTF. CDR3 DNA sequence: TGTGCCAGCAGCCGGGACAGGGGGCCAGGAGGCTACACCTTC. Together with reference TRBV11-2 and TRBJ1-2, the CDR3 gives the full variable domain: EAGVAQSPRYKIIEKRQSVAFWCNPISGHATLYWYQQILGQGPKLLIQFQNNGVVDDSQLPKDRFSAERLKGVDSTLKIQPAKLEDSAVYLCASSRDRGPGGYTFGSGTRLTVV.

The V gene is TRBV19, the J gene TRBJ1-4; 7 bases fit TRBD1. Germline loops: CDR1 LNHDA, CDR2 SQIVND (reference sequence). The V segment lost 5 bases and the J segment 7 bases; nucleotides outside the gene matches: 10. This CDR3 has 15 residues. DNA of the CDR3: TGTGCCAGTAGTCCCAATCCGGGACAGAGTGAAAAACTGTTTTTT. Translating gives CASSPNPGQSEKLFF.

V and J are TRBV7-2 and TRBJ2-3; perhaps TRBD1 as D (7 bases). V was cut by 4 bases and J by 5 bases, with 13 bases left in between. The germline gives CDR1 SGHTA, CDR2 FQGNSA. This CDR3 region has 14 residues. The CDR3 here is CASSSGGSGDTQYF. The CDR3 region has the DNA TGTGCCAGCAGCTCAGGGGGTAGCGGAGATACGCAGTATTTT.

The rearrangement uses TRBV5-1 and TRBJ2-1; 10 positions match TRBD1. This CDR3 has 17 amino acids. Losses at the gene ends were 1 base for V and 5 bases for J; bases not matched to a gene: 9. Germline V gene lookup returns CDR1 SGHRS and CDR2 YFSETQ. The CDR3 DNA reads TGCGCCAGCAGCTTGTTTCCGACGGGACAGGGGAACAATGAGCAGTTCTTC. Protein product: CASSLFPTGQGNNEQFF.

The chain couples TRBV7-6 to TRBJ2-1; maybe TRBD2 (6 bases). The CDR3 is made up of 15 amino acids. Between the trimmed V and J ends, which lost 2 bases and 0 bases, there was a span of 8 bases. Germline lookup yields CDR1 SGHVS and CDR2 FNYEAQ. CDR3 sequence: CASSLKEGSYNEQFF. The CDR3 coding sequence is TGTGCCAGCAGCTTAAAGGAGGGCTCCTACAATGAGCAGTTCTTC.

This sequence joins TRBV7-2 and TRBJ1-4; 9 nucleotides line up with TRBD1. Germline trimming cut 5 bases from V and 8 bases from J; bases unmatched to any gene: 9. The CDR3 is made up of 15 amino acids. Germline values: CDR1 SGHTA, CDR2 FQGNSA. The chain's CDR3 is CASSPNRGQREKLFF. CDR3 coding DNA: TGTGCCAGCAGCCCTAACAGGGGGCAGCGGGAAAAACTGTTTTTT.

The chain links TRBV5-1 to TRBJ1-5, with TRBD1 matching over 9 bases. The V gene end was trimmed by 4 bases and the J gene end by 7 bases; junction bases not matched to a gene: 9. The CDR3 loop spans 15 amino acids. CDR1 and CDR2 (germline): SGHRS, YFSETQ. This chain's CDR3 is CASSLAGTGYQPQHF. DNA for the CDR3: TGCGCCAGCAGCCTGGCCGGGACAGGGTACCAGCCCCAGCATTTT.

The gene calls are TRBV9 and TRBJ1-1, with a weak D call TRBD1 (5 bases). Germline CDR1 SGDLS, CDR2 YYNGEE. V was clipped by 5 bases and J by 2 bases, with 16 bases between them. This CDR3 has 15 amino acids. The chain's CDR3 is CASRDGVGGNTEAFF. The CDR3 nucleotides read TGTGCCAGCAGAGATGGAGTGGGGGGAAACACTGAAGCTTTCTTT.

CDR3 sequence: CASSPPGGSNQPQHF. The DNA for the CDR3 is TGTGCCAGTAGTCCCCCCGGGGGAAGCAATCAGCCCCAGCATTTT. J is TRBJ1-5 and V is TRBV19; possible D gene TRBD1, 5 bases. The germline V gene encodes CDR1 LNHDA and CDR2 SQIVND (reference sequence). The CDR3 runs to 15 residues. V shed 5 bases and J shed 1 base, with 12 bases lying between them. Combining the CDR3 with reference TRBV19 and TRBJ1-5 gives the whole variable domain DGGITQSPKYLFRKEGQNVTLSCEQNLNHDAMYWYRQDPGQGLRLIYYSQIVNDFQKGDIAEGYSVSREKKESFPLTVTSAQKNPTAFYLCASSPPGGSNQPQHFGDGTRLSIL.

The chain combines TRBV2 with TRBJ2-5, with a possible D match to TRBD2 (6 bases). Germline CDR1 is SNHLY and CDR2 is FYNNEI. CDR3 size: 15 residues. V was clipped by 5 bases and J by 5 bases, with 18 bases between them. The CDR3: CASSLFRGVKETQYF. CDR3 nucleotide sequence: TGTGCCAGCAGTCTTTTTCGCGGGGTTAAGGAGACCCAGTACTTC.

V usage is TRBV5-8 and J usage is TRBJ1-1; 8 nucleotides line up with TRBD1. CDR1 is SGHTS, CDR2 YDEGEE, per germline. Losses at the gene ends were 4 bases for V and 1 base for J; bases not matched to a gene: 9. CDR3 size: 16 residues. This CDR3 reads CASSNGQGEPNTEAFF. The CDR3 bases are TGTGCCAGCAGCAACGGACAGGGCGAGCCGAACACTGAAGCTTTCTTT.

The chain recombines TRBV30 with TRBJ1-6; 10 bases line up with TRBD1. The CDR3 runs to 12 residues. The V and J ends lost 4 bases and 18 bases, in that order; junction bases with no gene match: 9. Germline-derived CDR1 and CDR2 are GTSNPN and SVGIG (reference sequence). The CDR3 loop reads CAWTRTGGHPHF. The CDR3 nucleotides read TGTGCCTGGACGAGGACAGGGGGTCACCCCCACTTT.

V usage is TRBV6-1 and J usage is TRBJ2-6; the D gene is possibly TRBD2 (5 bases). Germline CDR1 MNHNS, CDR2 SASEGT. The V end lost 2 bases, the J end lost 4 bases, and 9 bases lay between the germline ends. The CDR3 extends over 15 amino acids. CDR3 DNA sequence: TGTGCCAGCAGTGAATTTCCGGGAGGGGCCAACGTCCTGACTTTC. Its translation: CASSEFPGGANVLTF.

The CDR3 DNA reads TGTGCCAGCAGCTTAACAGGGTTCGCGAACACCGGGGAGCTGTTTTTT. It encodes CASSLTGFANTGELFF. This chain joins TRBV5-6 and TRBJ2-2; D perhaps matches TRBD1 (6 bases). Trimming took off 2 bases at V and 0 bases at J, with 11 bases between the two ends. Germline V lookup: CDR1 SGHDT, CDR2 YYEEEE. This CDR3 is 16 amino acids long. The complete variable domain, with remaining parts taken from reference TRBV5-6 and TRBJ2-2, reads DAGVTQSPTHLIKTRGQQVTLRCSPKSGHDTVSWYQQALGQGPQFIFQYYEEEERQRGNFPDRFSGHQFPNYSSELNVNALLLGDSALYLCASSLTGFANTGELFFGEGSRLTVL.

The V call is TRBV20-1, the J call TRBJ2-7; the match to TRBD1 covers 7 bases. The V gene end was trimmed by 4 bases and the J gene end by 3 bases; junction bases not matched to a gene: 0. The CDR3 has 11 amino acids. Germline lookup yields CDR1 DFQATT and CDR2 SNEGSKA (reference sequence). CDR3 in amino acids: CSANRGYEQYF. The CDR3 DNA follows: TGCAGTGCTAACAGGGGCTACGAGCAGTACTTC.

V usage is TRBV9 and J usage is TRBJ2-2; tentatively, D is TRBD2 (5 bases). V was shortened by 4 bases and J by 2 bases, with 12 bases between the two germline ends. This CDR3 has 15 amino acids. Germline-derived CDR1 and CDR2 are SGDLS and YYNGEE. The CDR3 nucleotides are TGTGCCAGCAGCCCCCGGACGGGAAACACCGGGGAGCTGTTTTTT. Encoded protein: CASSPRTGNTGELFF.

The rearrangement links TRBV19 to TRBJ2-6, with 7 positions matching TRBD2. The CDR3 totals 16 residues. Losses at the gene ends were 7 bases for V and 4 bases for J; bases not matched to a gene: 10. The germline CDR1 and CDR2 sequences are LNHDA and SQIVND (reference sequence). The CDR3 spells CASMSGGGLGANVLTF. CDR3 DNA: TGTGCCAGTATGTCGGGGGGAGGGCTCGGGGCCAACGTCCTGACTTTC.

V is TRBV6-4 and J is TRBJ1-5, with TRBD1 matching 8 bases. Trimming removed 5 bases from V and 7 bases from J; junction bases left unmatched: 7. The CDR3 length is 14 residues. Germline V CDR1 and CDR2: MRHNA, SNTAGT. This CDR3 is CASSMEQGAQPQHF. Here the CDR3 DNA reads TGTGCCAGCAGTATGGAGCAGGGGGCCCAGCCCCAGCATTTT.

The CDR3 coding sequence is TGTGCCAGCAGGCTTACCGGGACAACTAATGAAAAACTGTTTTTT. This sequence encodes CASRLTGTTNEKLFF. This chain links TRBV2 with TRBJ1-4; D is undetermined. CDR3 length equals 15 residues. CDR1 and CDR2 (germline): SNHLY, FYNNEI. Trimming removed 6 bases at V and 0 bases at J, with 11 bases between.